Below are 8 T cell receptor beta chains sequenced from a single sample in a study of blood T cells in healthy people across ages. A J-beta primer mix and a sample-barcoded 5' primer were used in a second PCR of roughly 6 to 11 cycles. TCRdb analysed the 5' RACE reads with MiXCR anew, one entry per CDR3 protein. The sample holds about 800,000 distinct CDR3 sequences; 20% to 30% are singletons and the top ten take under 4.5%. This same sample was also taken into another study, of T cells of mothers and their children.

The specimen was blood. The receptors originated from a boy younger than 18 in good health.

The chain joins TRBV5-1 to TRBJ1-2; D gene uncertain. V was cut by 3 bases and J by 2 bases, with 8 bases left in between. This CDR3 region has 13 residues. Germline V gene lookup returns CDR1 SGHRS and CDR2 YFSETQ. Here the CDR3 reads CASSWGENYGYTF. The CDR3 region has the DNA TGCGCCAGCAGCTGGGGAGAAAACTATGGCTACACCTTC.

The chain has TRBV7-9 and TRBJ2-4, with D perhaps assigned TRBD1 or TRBD2 (5 bases each). Per the germline V gene, CDR1 is SEHNR and CDR2 is FQNEAQ (reference sequence). Trimming cost V 1 base and J 0 bases, with 13 bases left between them. The CDR3 totals 17 residues. The chain's CDR3 is CASSLVGRITAKNIQYF. CDR3 nucleotides: TGTGCCAGCAGCTTAGTGGGACGAATTACAGCCAAAAACATTCAGTACTTC.

The sample holds a few counts of this clonotype. V and J are TRBV4-3 and TRBJ2-5, with D unresolved. V shed 0 bases and J shed 6 bases, with 14 bases lying between them. Germline assignment: CDR1 LGHNA and CDR2 YSLEER. This CDR3 has 15 amino acids. The CDR3 region has the DNA TGCGCCAGCAGCCAAGATCTGCGGTTAGTGAAGACCCAGTACTTC. Translation: CASSQDLRLVKTQYF.

This clonotype occurred once. The chain is built from TRBV4-2 and TRBJ2-7, with 8 bases lining up with TRBD2. CDR1 is LGHNA and CDR2 is YNFKEQ in the germline V gene. Trimming cost V 6 bases and J 4 bases; bases outside gene matches: 11. The CDR3 loop spans 15 amino acids. As DNA, the CDR3 is TGTGCCAGCAGTCCCACAAGTTGCGGGGGGTACGAGCAGTACTTC. Translation: CASSPTSCGGYEQYF.

This clonotype was detected a few times. V is TRBV4-3 and J is TRBJ1-2, with D maybe TRBD1 (5 bases). In germline, CDR1 is LGHNA, CDR2 YSLEER. The CDR3 totals 16 residues. The V end lost 0 bases, the J end lost 6 bases, and 17 bases lay between the germline ends. CDR3 protein: CASSQEGTGVFDGYTF. The CDR3 DNA is TGCGCCAGCAGCCAAGAGGGGACTGGGGTTTTTGATGGCTACACCTTC.

This clonotype was detected only a few times. The chain links TRBV6-1 to TRBJ2-1, with D perhaps being TRBD1 or TRBD2 (5 bases each). In germline, CDR1 is MNHNS, CDR2 SASEGT. The CDR3 length is 17 residues. V shed 5 bases and J shed 3 bases, with 20 bases lying between them. This chain's CDR3 is CASSPKGPSLLYNEQFF. DNA for the CDR3: TGTGCCAGCAGTCCCAAGGGACCGTCTCTTCTCTACAATGAGCAGTTCTTC.

Comments on this clonotype: At one of its ends the junction is not consistent with the germline gene, which may arise from a read error. The chain uses TRBV7-2 and TRBJ2-7; D ambiguous. Germline V CDR1 and CDR2: SGHTA, FQGNSA. There are 15 residues in the CDR3. CDR3 amino acids: CASSLPDLYSHEQYF. DNA of the CDR3: TGTGCCAGCAGCTTACCCGACCTCTACTCCCACGAGCAGTACTTC.

This clonotype was picked up a small number of times. The rearrangement joins TRBV3-1 to TRBJ2-1, with 10 bases lining up with TRBD2. J was trimmed by 5 bases and V by 3 bases; bases with no gene match: 7. The CDR3 length is 16 residues. Germline V gene sequence: CDR1 LGHDT, CDR2 YNNKEL (reference sequence). In DNA form, the CDR3 reads TGTGCCAGCAGCCACAGCGGGGGGGCTGGAAACAATGAGCAGTTCTTC. Translating gives CASSHSGGAGNNEQFF.